One sample yielded the 9 T cell receptor beta chains listed below, sequenced in a study of human T cells and chemical hapten exposure (dated by TCRdb to about 2021). The library was built by means of RACE. The sequencer listed for this sample is NextSeq 500. TCRdb ran its own pipeline on the public reads, namely fastp trimming at Q25 and MiXCR clone calling, and kept in-frame beta chains. Entries are consolidated by CDR3 protein sequence, retaining the most common genes and DNA. For this sample the table gives 150,000 to 200,000 distinct CDR3 sequences, of which approximately 15% were detected only once. Clones ranked in the top ten supply less than 2% of the sample. This specimen's time point label, per the study, means: patch test 1, 2 weeks after DPC sensitization. The meaning of the sample's treatment or condition label: therapeutic diphenylcyclopropenone sensitization with weekly scalp DPC. Specimen: whole blood, collected in connection with sensitization to the hapten diphenylcyclopropenone (DPC). Receptors originate from a woman in her 30s with alopecia areata. Some clones in this sample may be carry-over from other donors' samples.

This clonotype has more than one count but fewer than ten. J is TRBJ2-5 and V is TRBV6-6; 10 nucleotides align to TRBD2. The CDR3 covers 14 residues. The V segment lost 7 bases and the J segment 4 bases; nucleotides outside the gene matches: 6. In germline, CDR1 is MNHNY, CDR2 SVGAGI (reference sequence). CDR3 region: CASTVAGGRETQYF. For the CDR3, the DNA is TGTGCCAGCACCGTAGCGGGGGGACGAGAGACCCAGTACTTC.

The V gene is TRBV29-1, the J gene TRBJ2-3, with D unresolved. The CDR3 spans 13 residues. Trimming left V 8 bases short and J 3 bases short, with 15 bases between. Germline values: CDR1 SQVTM, CDR2 ANQGSEA. The DNA of the CDR3 is TGCAGCTACGGACGGGTGCAGACAGATACGCAGTATTTT. Its translation: CSYGRVQTDTQYF.

The chain employs TRBV29-1 and TRBJ1-1; no definite D call. Germline V CDR1 and CDR2: SQVTM, ANQGSEA. This CDR3 region has 14 residues. Trimming cost V 5 bases and J 1 base, with 14 bases left between them. Here the CDR3 reads CSVISYTSNTEAFF. Here the CDR3 DNA reads TGCAGCGTTATAAGTTATACCTCGAACACTGAAGCTTTCTTT.

J is TRBJ2-7 and V is TRBV7-2; the D is unclear. The CDR3 is 13 amino acids. The germline V gene has CDR1 SGHTA and CDR2 FQGNSA. Trimming shortened V by 4 bases and J by 7 bases, and 14 bases separated the two germline ends. The CDR3 is CASSSQTATEQYF. The DNA of the CDR3 is TGTGCCAGCAGCTCACAAACCGCTACGGAGCAGTACTTC.

The chain uses TRBV28 and TRBJ2-7; 10 bases agree with TRBD2. J lost 2 bases, V lost 6 bases, and 4 bases had no gene match. Germline V gene sequence: CDR1 MDHEN, CDR2 SYDVKM. The CDR3 consists of 14 residues. The CDR3 nucleotides read TGTGCCAGCAGACCTAGCGGGGGCCCCTACGAGCAGTACTTC. As protein: CASRPSGGPYEQYF.

This clonotype was seen more than once but under ten times. The V call is TRBV11-2, the J call TRBJ2-5, with TRBD1 matching over 10 bases. The CDR3 length is 14 residues. With V trimmed by 5 bases and J by 5 bases, 5 bases remained unmatched. CDR1 is SGHAT, CDR2 FQNNGV, per germline. The CDR3 protein is CASSPGQGSETQYF. DNA for the CDR3: TGTGCCAGCAGCCCGGGACAGGGGTCGGAGACCCAGTACTTC.

This clonotype has a count of ten or more. This chain links TRBV3-1 with TRBJ1-1; D remains unclear. Germline values: CDR1 LGHDT, CDR2 YNNKEL (reference sequence). The V end was cut by 4 bases, the J end by 5 bases, with 14 bases between. This CDR3 is built from 14 residues. For the CDR3, the DNA is TGTGCCAGCAGCCTCGGGCCCCGGCGGACTGAAGCTTTCTTT. Protein: CASSLGPRRTEAFF.

In this sample, this clonotype turned up a few times. Relative to the germline gene, one junction end is altered; a read error may explain this. The gene calls are TRBV20-1 and TRBJ2-1; the match to TRBD2 covers 9 bases. Looked up from germline, CDR1 is DFQATT and CDR2 is SNEGSKA (reference sequence). The CDR3 totals 15 residues. The CDR3, as DNA: TGCAGTGCCCAGATTAGCGGGAGCTCCTACAATGAGCAGTTTTTC. Its protein product is CSAQISGSSYNEQFF.

V usage is TRBV11-2 and J usage is TRBJ2-2; either TRBD1 or TRBD2 may fit D (5 bases each). The CDR3 is made up of 15 amino acids. Per germline, CDR1 SGHAT and CDR2 FQNNGV. V dropped 1 base and J dropped 4 bases, with 10 bases sitting between them. In DNA form, the CDR3 reads TGTGCCAGCAGCTTAGCCCCGGGGCCCACCGGGGAGCTGTTTTTT. This translates into CASSLAPGPTGELFF. The full variable domain, completed using reference TRBV11-2 and TRBJ2-2, is EAGVAQSPRYKIIEKRQSVAFWCNPISGHATLYWYQQILGQGPKLLIQFQNNGVVDDSQLPKDRFSAERLKGVDSTLKIQPAKLEDSAVYLCASSLAPGPTGELFFGEGSRLTVL.